The following is a T cell receptor (beta chain) sequence with its context. Its antigen is as yet unknown. This record comes from a study of T cell repertoires in cytomegalovirus infection. Overall study context: As its CMV epitopes, the study selected recently identified HLA-C-restricted and well-studied HLA-B-restricted targets. In public TCR beta signatures, there were indications of both CMV infection and matching HLA type.

V dropped 8 bases and J dropped 0; count of bases not matched to a gene: 9. The germline V gene has CDR1 LNHNV and CDR2 YYDKDF (reference sequence). The CDR3 has 17 amino acids. General study points: Predominance within the ex vivo response was attributable to HLA-C-restricted CMV-specific TCR beta clonotypes.

In TCRdb, the reads were re-called with MiXCR into one record per CDR3 protein. The data show about a million distinct CDR3 sequences, roughly 30% seen once. The chain combines TRBV15 with TRBJ2-6; 8 bases are shared with TRBD1. The TCR originated in a human donor in good health (CMV status not recorded). Some clones in this sample may be carry-over from other donors' samples. The sample in question was cultured CD8+ T cells from PBMCs, obtained from culture after CMV antigen stimulation. Here the CDR3 reads CATWGQAALSGANVLTF. DNA for the CDR3: TGTGCCACCTGGGGACAGGCAGCTCTCTCTGGGGCCAACGTCCTGACTTTC.